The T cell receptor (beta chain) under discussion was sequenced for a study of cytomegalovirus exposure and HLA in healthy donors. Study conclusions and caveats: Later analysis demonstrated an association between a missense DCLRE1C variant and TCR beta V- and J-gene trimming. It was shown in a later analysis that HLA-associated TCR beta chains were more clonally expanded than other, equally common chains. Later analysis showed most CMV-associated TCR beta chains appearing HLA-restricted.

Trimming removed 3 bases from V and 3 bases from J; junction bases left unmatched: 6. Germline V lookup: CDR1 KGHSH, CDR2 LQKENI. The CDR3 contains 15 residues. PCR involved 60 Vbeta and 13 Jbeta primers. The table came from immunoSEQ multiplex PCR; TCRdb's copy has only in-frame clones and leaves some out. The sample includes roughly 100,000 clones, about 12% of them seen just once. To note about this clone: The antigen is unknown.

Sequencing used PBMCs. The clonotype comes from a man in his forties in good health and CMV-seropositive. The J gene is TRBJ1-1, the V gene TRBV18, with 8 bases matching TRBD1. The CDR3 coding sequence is TGTGCCAGCTCACCGGGGGTGGACAGGGACACTGAAGCTTTCTTT. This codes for CASSPGVDRDTEAFF.